These 31 T cell receptor beta chains were sequenced from one sample in a study of T cell repertoires in cytomegalovirus infection. The antigens for these receptors are not known. TCRdb re-called the reads through MiXCR, storing one row per CDR3 protein. Here the sample spans approximately 1,000,000 distinct CDR3 sequences, approximately 31% being singletons. This specimen consisted of cultured CD8+ T cells from PBMCs, obtained from culture after CMV antigen stimulation. The receptors stem from a human donor in good health (CMV status not recorded). Some clones in this sample may be carry-over from other donors' samples.

The rearrangement joins TRBV7-9 to TRBJ2-5; 8 positions agree with TRBD2. The CDR3 consists of 18 residues. The germline V gene encodes CDR1 SEHNR and CDR2 FQNEAQ (reference sequence). The J segment lost 3 bases and the V segment lost 4 bases, leaving 16 bases of the junction unmatched. CDR3 amino acids: CASSSSNPGLVVEETQYF. CDR3 in DNA: TGTGCCAGCAGCTCTAGTAACCCGGGACTAGTCGTCGAAGAGACCCAGTACTTC.

This clonotype has a handful of counts. V usage is TRBV20-1 and J usage is TRBJ1-3; D is uncertain. In germline, CDR1 is DFQATT, CDR2 SNEGSKA (reference sequence). CDR3 length: 13 amino acids. Trimming left V 6 bases short and J 3 bases short, with 12 bases between. The CDR3: CSARPFGGNTIYF. The CDR3 DNA reads as TGCAGTGCGAGGCCCTTTGGTGGAAACACCATATATTTT.

This clonotype was observed a few times. This chain links TRBV19 with TRBJ1-1; D uncertain. The germline V gene has CDR1 LNHDA and CDR2 SQIVND (reference sequence). CDR3 size: 15 residues. V was trimmed by 10 bases and J by 4 bases, leaving 22 bases between them. The CDR3 region has the DNA TGTGCCACTAGCATGGGAATTACAGTGTTCACTGAAGCTTTCTTT. It translates to CATSMGITVFTEAFF.

The chain employs TRBV19 and TRBJ1-5; no firm D call. Germline V gene data show CDR1 as LNHDA and CDR2 as SQIVND (reference sequence). V gave up 3 bases and J gave up 0 bases, with 6 bases separating them. This CDR3 has 14 residues. The CDR3 nucleotides read TGTGCCAGTAGTATGTTAGATAGCAATCAGCCCCAGCATTTT. Residues: CASSMLDSNQPQHF.

DNA of the CDR3: TGTGCCAGCAGTGTTATGGTAGCCCCTGGTGTCGAGCAGTACTTC. Translated, it gives CASSVMVAPGVEQYF. J is TRBJ2-7 and V is TRBV2, with D uncertain. Germline loops: CDR1 SNHLY, CDR2 FYNNEI. This CDR3 region has 15 residues. V dropped 4 bases and J dropped 6 bases, with 19 bases sitting between them.

This clonotype has ten or more counts. CDR3 loop: CASSTDRNTEAFF. DNA of the CDR3: TGTGCCAGCAGCACCGACCGGAACACTGAAGCTTTCTTT. The gene calls are TRBV7-9 and TRBJ1-1; D uncertain. The germline V and J ends were trimmed by 5 bases and 1 base, with 8 bases remaining between them. Germline V lookup: CDR1 SEHNR, CDR2 FQNEAQ (reference sequence). The CDR3 runs 13 residues.

CDR3 protein: CASGLQGADTQYF. CDR3 in DNA: TGTGCTAGTGGTTTGCAGGGGGCAGATACGCAGTATTTT. This rearrangement joins TRBV12-5 to TRBJ2-3, with 7 nucleotides matching TRBD1. Germline assignment: CDR1 LGHNT and CDR2 FRNRAP. The length of the CDR3 is 13 residues. J was trimmed by 4 bases and V by 2 bases; bases with no gene match: 0.

The chain combines TRBV24-1 with TRBJ2-1; 12 nucleotides align to TRBD2. Germline trimming cut 4 bases from V and 4 bases from J; bases unmatched to any gene: 7. Germline V gives CDR1 KGHDR, CDR2 SFDVKD. CDR3 length: 17 amino acids. CDR3 DNA: TGTGCCACCAGTGAATCCGGACTAGCGGGGTATTACAATGAGCAGTTCTTC. It specifies CATSESGLAGYYNEQFF.

CDR3 in DNA: TGTGCCATCAGGGACAGGGATGTTCTGCCCCAGCATTTT. It specifies CAIRDRDVLPQHF. J is TRBJ1-5 and V is TRBV2; 9 bases align to TRBD1. The CDR3 contains 13 residues. Germline V gives CDR1 SNHLY, CDR2 FYNNEI. V shed 10 bases and J 9 bases; nucleotides not matched to a gene: 10.

This clonotype occurred a few times. This sequence joins TRBV10-3 and TRBJ2-3; D might be TRBD1 (8 bases). The CDR3 consists of 15 residues. The ends were cut back, 8 bases at V and 2 bases at J, with 17 bases in the middle. Germline V gives CDR1 ENHRY, CDR2 SYGVKD. CDR3 amino acids: CAIGGRGQDTDTQYF. The CDR3 nucleotides read TGTGCCATCGGAGGGAGGGGACAGGACACAGATACGCAGTATTTT.

The table lists this clonotype with a few counts. CDR3 in DNA: TGTGCCAGCAAGAGAGGGTATGTTGAAGCTTTCTTT. Amino acids: CASKRGYVEAFF. The chain combines TRBV6-2 or TRBV6-3 with TRBJ1-1; D is unresolved. This CDR3 contains 12 residues. Germline CDR1 is MNHEY and CDR2 is SVGEGT. V was pared by 7 bases and J by 7 bases, with 13 bases between.

As for this clonotype: This clone may be a read error of a much larger clone one base away. The gene calls are TRBV7-8 and TRBJ2-2, with D perhaps given as TRBD1 or TRBD2 (5 bases each). The CDR3 runs 19 residues. Germline assignment: CDR1 SGHVS and CDR2 FQNEAQ. CDR3: CASSFPTLPLGPNTGDLFF. CDR3 nucleotides: TGTGCCAGCAGCTTTCCCACCCTCCCTCTGGGACCGAACACCGGGGATCTGTTTTTT.

This clonotype showed up many times. The chain uses TRBV7-6 and TRBJ2-5; a possible D gene is TRBD2 (7 bases). V lost 5 bases and J 5 bases, leaving 18 bases between the germline ends. The CDR3 has 15 residues. Per the germline V gene, CDR1 is SGHVS and CDR2 is FNYEAQ. The DNA for the CDR3 is TGTGCCAGCAGCCCGAGGCGGGGGCACAGGGAGACCCAGTACTTC. It codes for CASSPRRGHRETQYF.

Comment on this clonotype: The conserved closing phenylalanine or tryptophan is absent in this CDR3, likely reflecting a read error. The rearrangement uses TRBV20-1 and TRBJ2-7, with 7 bases that match TRBD1. The CDR3 runs to 14 residues. CDR1 and CDR2 (germline): DFQATT, SNEGSKA (reference sequence). After removal of 3 bases from V and 3 bases from J, the junction contained 8 bases not matched to a gene. DNA of the CDR3: TGCAGTGCTAGGGCCGAGACAGGGCTCTACGAGCAGTACATC. Translated, it gives CSARAETGLYEQYI.

This chain uses TRBV6-5 with TRBJ1-2; D is perhaps TRBD1 (5 bases). Trimming cost V 3 bases and J 8 bases, with 13 bases left between them. The CDR3 extends over 13 amino acids. The germline V gene encodes CDR1 MNHEY and CDR2 SVGAGI. The CDR3 is CASSYILGGGYTF. In DNA form, the CDR3 reads TGTGCCAGCAGTTATATCCTGGGGGGAGGCTACACCTTC.

This clonotype was detected ten times or more. The chain employs TRBV7-2 and TRBJ2-1; 10 nucleotides match TRBD2. The V gene end was trimmed by 3 bases and the J gene end by 4 bases; junction bases not matched to a gene: 3. Looked up from germline, CDR1 is SGHTA and CDR2 is FQGNSA. The CDR3 extends over 15 amino acids. The CDR3 nucleotides read TGTGCCAGCAGCTTCATAGCGGGGGGTTACAATGAGCAGTTCTTC. This sequence encodes CASSFIAGGYNEQFF. Combining the CDR3 with reference TRBV7-2 and TRBJ2-1 gives the whole variable domain GAGVSQSPSNKVTEKGKDVELRCDPISGHTALYWYRQSLGQGLEFLIYFQGNSAPDKSGLPSDRFSAERTGGSVSTLTIQRTQQEDSAVYLCASSFIAGGYNEQFFGPGTRLTVL.

This sequence joins TRBV7-3 and TRBJ1-2; weak D call: TRBD1 (6 bases). The CDR3 runs to 14 residues. Trimming shortened V by 5 bases and J by 2 bases, and 12 bases separated the two germline ends. Germline V CDR1 and CDR2: SGHTA, FQGTGA. The CDR3 nucleotides are TGTGCCAGCAGCCCCCGGGACACCAACTATGGCTACACCTTC. Translating it yields CASSPRDTNYGYTF.

This sequence joins TRBV29-1 and TRBJ2-7; tentatively, D is TRBD1 (6 bases). This CDR3 comprises 12 residues. From germline, CDR1 is SQVTM and CDR2 ANQGSEA. Between the trimmed V and J ends, which lost 3 bases and 2 bases, there was a span of 8 bases. CDR3 protein: CSVEDSPYEQYF. The DNA of the CDR3 is TGCAGCGTTGAGGACAGCCCCTACGAGCAGTACTTC.

This clonotype has just a few counts. CDR3 nucleotide sequence: TGTGCCAGCAGCTCCGACAGGGGGCAGCCCAACTATGGCTACACCTTC. It is translated as CASSSDRGQPNYGYTF. The rearrangement links TRBV7-9 to TRBJ1-2, with 10 bases fitting TRBD1. There are 16 residues in the CDR3. Trimming at V came to 4 bases and at J to 2 bases, leaving 7 bases not matched to a gene. CDR1 and CDR2 (germline): SEHNR, FQNEAQ (reference sequence).

The J gene is TRBJ1-5, the V gene TRBV6-6; no clear D. Trimming cost V 2 bases and J 3 bases, with 11 bases left between them. CDR1 is MNHNY and CDR2 is SVGAGI in the germline V gene (reference sequence). The CDR3 extends over 15 amino acids. The CDR3, as DNA: TGTGCCAGCAGTTACGGTAAAGGACCCAATCAGCCCCAGCATTTT. Protein sequence: CASSYGKGPNQPQHF.

This clonotype turned up a few times. CDR3 sequence reads: CASSQDKAGGSTDTQYF. The CDR3 region has the DNA TGTGCCAGCAGCCAAGATAAAGCGGGGGGAAGCACAGATACGCAGTATTTT. The chain uses TRBV3-1 and TRBJ2-3; the match to TRBD2 covers 9 bases. The V segment lost 0 bases and the J segment 0 bases; nucleotides outside the gene matches: 4. Germline lookup yields CDR1 LGHDT and CDR2 YNNKEL (reference sequence). The CDR3 is 17 residues long.

There are many counts of this clonotype. The chain couples TRBV7-6 to TRBJ1-1; possibly TRBD1 for D (6 bases). The V and J ends lost 5 bases and 1 base respectively, with 11 bases between them. The CDR3 consists of 14 residues. Germline CDR1 SGHVS, CDR2 FNYEAQ. The CDR3 reads CASSQDSSNTEAFF. DNA of the CDR3: TGTGCCAGCAGCCAGGACAGTTCGAACACTGAAGCTTTCTTT. The entire variable domain, with the rest obtained from reference TRBV7-6 and TRBJ1-1, is as follows: GAGVSQSPRYKVTKRGQDVALRCDPISGHVSLYWYRQALGQGPEFLTYFNYEAQQDKSGLPNDRFSAERPEGSISTLTIQRTEQRDSAMYRCASSQDSSNTEAFFGQGTRLTVV.

This clonotype showed up just a few times. The rearrangement uses TRBV27 and TRBJ2-2, with D hard to call. CDR1 is MNHEY and CDR2 is SMNVEV in the germline V gene (reference sequence). Trimming removed 0 bases from V and 7 bases from J, with 9 bases in between. The CDR3 is made up of 14 amino acids. The CDR3 sequence: CASSLSLTYGELFF. The CDR3, as DNA: TGTGCCAGCAGTTTATCACTAACATACGGGGAGCTGTTTTTT.

This clonotype was observed a few times. The V gene is TRBV7-9, the J gene TRBJ1-2, with TRBD1 as a possible D gene (5 bases). Germline V lookup: CDR1 SEHNR, CDR2 FQNEAQ (reference sequence). Trimming shortened V by 4 bases and J by 4 bases, and 13 bases separated the two germline ends. The CDR3 covers 14 residues. The CDR3 region has the DNA TGTGCCAGCAGCTCTACAGGCCCTTTCTATGGCTACACCTTC. Its translation is CASSSTGPFYGYTF.

This clonotype showed up just a few times. The genes are TRBV27 and TRBJ1-2; D not certain. Germline values: CDR1 MNHEY, CDR2 SMNVEV (reference sequence). V was trimmed by 3 bases and J by 4 bases, leaving 9 bases between them. The CDR3 length is 13 residues. The DNA of the CDR3 is TGTGCCAGCAGTTTCGGACCGAGCTATGGCTACACCTTC. This gives the protein CASSFGPSYGYTF.

V and J are TRBV25-1 and TRBJ1-3; D perhaps matches TRBD1 (6 bases). The CDR3 extends over 17 amino acids. Germline assignment: CDR1 MGHDK and CDR2 SYGVNS. Trimming stripped 6 bases from V and 2 bases from J, with 20 bases between. For the CDR3, the DNA is TGTGCCAGCAGCGCTGACCTCAGGGGAAAGCCTGGAAACACCATATATTTT. Protein: CASSADLRGKPGNTIYF. The whole variable domain, remainder taken from reference TRBV25-1 and TRBJ1-3, is EADIYQTPRYLVIGTGKKITLECSQTMGHDKMYWYQQDPGMELHLIHYSYGVNSTEKGDLSSESTVSRIRTEHFPLTLESARPSHTSQYLCASSADLRGKPGNTIYFGEGSWLTVV.

The chain couples TRBV12-3 or TRBV12-4 to TRBJ1-4; no definite D call. The V end lost 5 bases, the J end lost 7 bases, and 20 bases lay between the germline ends. This CDR3 region has 16 residues. CDR3 residues: CASSPRPEAWGEKLFF. In nucleotides, the CDR3 is TGTGCCAGCAGTCCCCGTCCTGAGGCCTGGGGTGAAAAACTGTTTTTT.

The table lists this clonotype with many counts. This chain uses TRBV7-8 with TRBJ2-1; the D gene is possibly TRBD1 (8 bases). The CDR3 has 14 amino acids. Germline CDR1 is SGHVS and CDR2 is FQNEAQ. Trimming stripped 5 bases from V and 7 bases from J, with 15 bases between. CDR3 in DNA: TGTGCCAGCAGCCACGCACAGGGGGGGAATGAGCAGTTCTTC. Its protein is CASSHAQGGNEQFF.

This sequence joins TRBV6-6 and TRBJ1-6; 7 positions match TRBD1. Germline trimming cut 0 bases from V and 5 bases from J; bases unmatched to any gene: 16. CDR1 and CDR2 (germline): MNHNY, SVGAGI (reference sequence). This CDR3 is built from 20 residues. In nucleotides, the CDR3 is TGTGCCAGCAGTTACTCGCCCCAGGGGGATCTAGTATTCAATAATTCACCCCTCCACTTT. Translated: CASSYSPQGDLVFNNSPLHF.

The DNA for the CDR3 is TGTGCCAGCAGTTTTATAATAGCGGGGGCAAAAAGCTCCTACAATGAGCAGTTCTTC. It encodes CASSFIIAGAKSSYNEQFF. The gene calls are TRBV12-3 or TRBV12-4 and TRBJ2-1; 9 bases agree with TRBD2. The CDR3 runs to 19 residues. J lost 0 bases, V lost 3 bases, and 12 bases had no gene match.

The chain has TRBV2 and TRBJ2-3; tentative D call: TRBD2 (6 bases). The CDR3 runs 16 residues. Trimming took off 2 bases at V and 7 bases at J, with 19 bases between the two ends. Germline V CDR1 and CDR2: SNHLY, FYNNEI. CDR3 sequence reads: CASSELAGFRGYTQYF. In DNA form, the CDR3 reads TGTGCCAGCAGTGAATTGGCGGGGTTCCGGGGATATACGCAGTATTTT. Looking up the rest from reference TRBV2 and TRBJ2-3 gives the full variable domain: EPEVTQTPSHQVTQMGQEVILRCVPISNHLYFYWYRQILGQKVEFLVSFYNNEISEKSEIFDDQFSVERPDGSNFTLKIRSTKLEDSAMYFCASSELAGFRGYTQYFGPGTRLTVL.